This is a list of T cell receptor beta chains from one sample in a study of T cells after yellow fever vaccination. TCRdb re-called the 5' RACE reads with MiXCR, one entry per CDR3 protein. The sample carries approximately 260,000 distinct CDR3 sequences, about 5.2% recorded once. The sample was CD4+ T cells sorted from PBMCs, taken on the day of the yellow fever booster vaccination. Receptors were obtained from a young man who received the YFV17D yellow fever vaccine. CDR3s include the opening cysteine and the closing phenylalanine or tryptophan. The order of the fields is V gene, J gene, D gene, clone size, CDR3 protein, CDR3 DNA. The D gene is left open where the match is weak. Size tells how often a clone was seen (once, few, many) or the class of an expanded clone, and some rows leave it out.

>TRBV11-2|TRBJ1-4|-|-
CASSLGIGEEKLFF
TGTGCCAGCAGCTTGGGGATAGGGGAGGAAAAACTGTTTTTT
>TRBV4-3|TRBJ1-4|-|-
CASSQDSGTEPKKLFF
TGCGCCAGCAGCCAAGACTCCGGGACCGAACCGAAAAAACTGTTTTTT
>TRBV5-6|TRBJ2-2|TRBD1|-
CASSSRDRGNNGELFF
TGTGCCAGCAGCTCTCGGGACAGGGGGAATAACGGGGAGCTGTTTTTT
>TRBV5-1|TRBJ2-2|-|few
CASSPGTSNTGELFF
TGCGCCAGCAGCCCCGGGACATCGAACACCGGGGAGCTGTTTTTT
>TRBV5-1|TRBJ2-3|-|few
CASSLPEHTQYF
TGCGCCAGCAGCTTGCCGGAGCATACGCAGTATTTT
>TRBV6-2/TRBV6-3|TRBJ1-6|-|-
CASATGGLETLHF
TGTGCCAGCGCCACCGGGGGCCTAGAGACCCTCCACTTT
>TRBV7-2|TRBJ2-5|TRBD2|many
CASAPSGVVETQYF
TGTGCCAGCGCTCCCAGCGGGGTTGTGGAGACCCAGTACTTC
>TRBV7-6|TRBJ2-2|-|many
CASIKAKLFF
TGTGCCAGCATAAAAGCTAAGCTGTTTTTT
>TRBV7-2|TRBJ2-2|TRBD1|many
CASSIGGSTGELFF
TGTGCCAGCAGCATAGGGGGCTCAACCGGGGAGCTGTTTTTT
>TRBV20-1|TRBJ2-5|-|many
CSARDPRGRGETQYF
TGCAGTGCTAGAGATCCCCGGGGCCGAGGAGAGACCCAGTACTTC
>TRBV20-1|TRBJ2-1|TRBD2|few
CSALYGLAGGNEQFF
TGCAGTGCTCTTTATGGACTAGCGGGGGGCAATGAGCAGTTCTTC
>TRBV12-3/TRBV12-4|TRBJ1-5|TRBD1|many
CASSWGQVNQPQHF
TGTGCCAGCAGTTGGGGACAGGTAAATCAGCCCCAGCATTTT
>TRBV7-2|TRBJ2-5|-|-
CASTKTGPETQYF
TGTGCCTCTACAAAGACGGGCCCTGAGACCCAGTACTTC
>TRBV7-9|TRBJ1-5|-|few
CASSRIGTDNQPQHF
TGTGCCAGCAGCCGGATCGGGACCGACAATCAGCCCCAGCATTTT
>TRBV11-2|TRBJ1-4|TRBD1|-
CASSPTGGLGEKLFF
TGTGCCAGCAGTCCGACAGGGGGCCTTGGTGAAAAACTGTTTTTT
>TRBV18|TRBJ2-7|TRBD2|few
CASSRLAGEVLYEQYF
TGTGCCAGCTCACGCCTAGCGGGGGAAGTCCTCTACGAGCAGTACTTC
>TRBV6-5|TRBJ1-3|-|few
CASSYTGQSAGNTIYF
TGTGCCAGCAGTTACACAGGGCAATCGGCTGGAAACACCATATATTTT
>TRBV5-4|TRBJ2-5|TRBD2|-
CASSFSRFSGGALETQYF
TGTGCCAGCAGCTTTTCAAGGTTCAGCGGGGGGGCCTTAGAGACCCAGTACTTC
>TRBV5-1|TRBJ2-7|-|few
CASSLVGGARVTIYEQYF
TGCGCCAGCAGCTTGGTTGGGGGCGCGAGGGTAACCATCTACGAGCAGTACTTC
>TRBV15|TRBJ1-3|-|-
CATSRESNGNTIYF
TGTGCCACCAGCAGAGAATCAAATGGAAACACCATATATTTT
>TRBV18|TRBJ2-2|TRBD1|few
CASSPIGQGTGELFF
TGTGCCAGCTCACCAATAGGACAGGGCACCGGGGAGCTGTTTTTT
>TRBV7-7|TRBJ2-5|TRBD2|-
CASSSSGTSGTQYF
TGTGCTAGCAGCTCCTCCGGGACTAGCGGGACCCAGTACTTC
>TRBV7-3|TRBJ1-1|-|many
CASRRIGNTEAFF
TGTGCCAGCAGACGAATCGGGAACACTGAAGCTTTCTTT
>TRBV11-2|TRBJ2-2|-|many
CASSSGYAGGELFF
TGTGCCAGCAGCTCGGGCTACGCTGGCGGGGAGCTGTTTTTT
>TRBV4-2|TRBJ2-3|-|-
CASSQDVTAHATDTQYF
TGTGCCAGCAGCCAAGATGTCACTGCCCACGCCACAGATACGCAGTATTTT
>TRBV6-5|TRBJ1-6|-|few
CASRQYNSPLHF
TGTGCCAGCAGACAGTATAATTCACCCCTCCACTTT
>TRBV5-1|TRBJ2-4|-|many
CASSPPEKDSLAKNIQYF
TGCGCCAGCAGCCCGCCTGAAAAGGACAGCCTAGCCAAAAACATTCAGTACTTC
>TRBV9|TRBJ2-6|-|-
CASGRTATGSGANVLTF
TGTGCCAGCGGGAGGACTGCGACGGGCTCTGGGGCCAACGTCCTGACTTTC
>TRBV30|TRBJ2-1|TRBD1|-
CAINRGWYNEQFF
TGTGCCATTAACAGGGGCTGGTACAATGAGCAGTTCTTC